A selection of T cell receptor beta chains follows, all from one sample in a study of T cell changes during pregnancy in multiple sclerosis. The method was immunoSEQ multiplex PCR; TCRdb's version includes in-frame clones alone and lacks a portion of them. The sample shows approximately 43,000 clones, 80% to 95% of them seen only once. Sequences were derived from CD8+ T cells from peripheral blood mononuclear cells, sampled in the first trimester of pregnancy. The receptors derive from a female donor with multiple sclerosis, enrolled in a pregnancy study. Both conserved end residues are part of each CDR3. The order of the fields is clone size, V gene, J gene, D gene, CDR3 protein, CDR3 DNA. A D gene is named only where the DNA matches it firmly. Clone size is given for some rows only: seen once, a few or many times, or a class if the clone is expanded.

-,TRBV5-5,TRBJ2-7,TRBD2,CASRRPGLRSYEQYF,TGTGCCAGCAGGAGACCGGGACTACGTTCCTACGAGCAGTACTTC
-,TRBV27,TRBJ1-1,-,CASSLSGRTNTEAFF,TGTGCCAGCAGTTTATCGGGGCGGACGAACACTGAAGCTTTCTTT
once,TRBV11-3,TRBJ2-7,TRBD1,CASSSGTVNEQYF,TGTGCCAGCAGCTCCGGGACAGTCAACGAGCAGTACTTC
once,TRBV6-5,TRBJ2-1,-,CASSYFRAYNEQFF,TGTGCCAGCAGTTACTTTCGGGCCTACAATGAGCAGTTCTTC
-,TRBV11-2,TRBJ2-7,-,CASSALYEQYF,TGTGCCAGCAGCGCCCTATACGAGCAGTACTTC
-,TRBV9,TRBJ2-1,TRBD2,CASSVVASGDNEQFF,TGTGCCAGCAGCGTAGTGGCTAGCGGCGACAATGAGCAGTTCTTC
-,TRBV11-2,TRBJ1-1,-,CASSLVWGRGTEAFF,TGTGCCAGCAGCTTAGTTTGGGGTCGGGGGACTGAAGCTTTCTTT
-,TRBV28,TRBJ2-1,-,CASSLAHRSYNEQFF,TGTGCCAGCAGCTTAGCGCATCGCTCCTACAATGAGCAGTTCTTC
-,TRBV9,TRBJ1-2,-,CASSSLFGDGYTF,TGTGCCAGCAGCTCGCTATTCGGGGATGGCTACACCTTC
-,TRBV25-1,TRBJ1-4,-,CASSEFTGPNEKLFF,TGTGCCAGCAGTGAATTTACAGGGCCTAATGAAAAACTGTTTTTT
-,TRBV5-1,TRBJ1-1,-,CASSLEQATRMIEAFF,TGCGCCAGCAGCTTGGAACAAGCAACGAGGATGATTGAAGCTTTCTTT
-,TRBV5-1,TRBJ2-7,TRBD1,CASSLPTGDEQYF,TGCGCCAGCAGCTTACCAACAGGGGACGAGCAGTACTTC
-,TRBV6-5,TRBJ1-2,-,CASSVGPVLGYTF,TGTGCCAGCAGTGTGGGGCCGGTTCTTGGCTACACCTTC
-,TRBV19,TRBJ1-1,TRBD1,CASSFGTGATEAFF,TGTGCCAGTAGTTTCGGGACAGGGGCGACTGAAGCTTTCTTT
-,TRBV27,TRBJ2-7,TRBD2,CASSFTVTGGEQYF,TGTGCCAGCAGTTTTACAGTCACGGGAGGAGAGCAGTACTTC
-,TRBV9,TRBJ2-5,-,CASSQPEGGAQYF,TGTGCCAGCAGCCAGCCCGAAGGGGGGGCCCAGTACTTC
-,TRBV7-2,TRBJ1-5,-,CASSLNSPRGTQPQHF,TGTGCCAGCAGCTTAAATTCACCGAGGGGGACCCAGCCCCAGCATTTT
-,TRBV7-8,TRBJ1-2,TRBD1,CASSLIQGAAGYTF,TGTGCCAGCAGCTTGATACAGGGGGCGGCTGGCTACACCTTC
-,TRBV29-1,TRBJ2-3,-,CSVAGVGTDTQYF,TGCAGCGTCGCAGGGGTTGGCACAGATACGCAGTATTTT
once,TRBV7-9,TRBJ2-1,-,CASSSTFGGRYNEQFF,TGTGCCAGCAGCTCCACCTTCGGGGGGCGATACAATGAGCAGTTCTTC
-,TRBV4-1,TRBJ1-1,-,CASSFVQTRTEAFF,TGCGCCAGCAGCTTTGTCCAAACGAGGACTGAAGCTTTCTTT
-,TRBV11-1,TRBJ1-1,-,CASSLTDLMNTEAFF,TGTGCCAGCAGCTTGACAGACCTCATGAACACTGAAGCTTTCTTT
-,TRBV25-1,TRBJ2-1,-,CASGPSGFTRTYNEQFF,TGTGCCAGCGGCCCCAGCGGATTCACCCGGACCTACAATGAGCAGTTCTTC
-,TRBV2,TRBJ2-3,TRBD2,CASSAMGLAVTDTQYF,TGTGCCAGCAGCGCCATGGGACTAGCGGTCACAGATACGCAGTATTTT
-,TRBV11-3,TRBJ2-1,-,CASSLDPAGYNEQFF,TGTGCCAGCAGCTTAGATCCGGCGGGGTACAATGAGCAGTTCTTC
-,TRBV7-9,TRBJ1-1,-,CASSLPGIAPLNTEAFF,TGTGCCAGCAGCTTACCAGGGATAGCCCCTTTGAACACTGAAGCTTTCTTT
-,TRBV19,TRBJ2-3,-,CATGQDTQYF,TGTGCCACCGGACAAGATACGCAGTATTTT
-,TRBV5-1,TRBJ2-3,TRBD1,CASSFNRGPTDTQYF,TGCGCCAGCAGCTTTAACAGGGGCCCAACAGATACGCAGTATTTT
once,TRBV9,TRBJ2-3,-,CASSVERSTDTQYF,TGTGCCAGCAGCGTAGAGAGGAGCACAGATACGCAGTATTTT
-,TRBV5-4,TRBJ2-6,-,CASSFSSSGANVLTF,TGTGCCAGCAGCTTTAGTAGCTCTGGGGCCAACGTCCTGACTTTC
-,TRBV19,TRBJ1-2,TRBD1,CASSIAGGDYTF,TGTGCCAGTAGTATTGCAGGGGGCGACTACACCTTC
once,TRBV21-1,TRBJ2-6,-,CASSPRTVAPGANVLTF,-
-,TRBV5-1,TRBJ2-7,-,CASSLQRQYEQYF,TGCGCCAGCAGCCTCCAAAGACAATACGAGCAGTACTTC
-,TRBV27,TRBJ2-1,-,CASSFLSSVGLSYNEQFF,TGTGCCAGCAGTTTTTTGTCCAGCGTGGGACTCTCCTACAATGAGCAGTTCTTC
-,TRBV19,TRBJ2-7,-,CASSTARGRYEQYF,TGTGCCAGTAGTACGGCCCGAGGGCGCTACGAGCAGTACTTC
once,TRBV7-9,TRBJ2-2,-,CASSLEDRQYTGELFF,TGTGCCAGCAGCTTAGAAGACCGACAGTACACCGGGGAGCTGTTTTTT
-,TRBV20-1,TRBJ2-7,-,CSARSVTEQYF,TGCAGTGCTAGATCGGTTACCGAGCAGTACTTC
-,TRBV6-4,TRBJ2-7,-,CASSELGGESYEQYF,TGTGCCAGCAGTGAACTTGGCGGGGAGTCCTACGAGCAGTACTTC
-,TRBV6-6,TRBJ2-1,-,CATYRTGPGGEQFF,TGTGCCACCTATAGGACAGGTCCCGGAGGGGAGCAGTTCTTC
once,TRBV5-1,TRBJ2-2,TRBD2,CASSLAKAGGTGELFF,TGCGCCAGCAGCTTGGCCAAGGCGGGAGGCACCGGGGAGCTGTTTTTT
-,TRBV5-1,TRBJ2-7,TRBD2,CASSFSRAGDYEQYF,TGCGCCAGCAGCTTTAGTCGTGCGGGGGACTACGAGCAGTACTTC
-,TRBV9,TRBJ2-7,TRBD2,CASSPLGGAHEQYF,TGTGCCAGCAGCCCCCTCGGGGGGGCCCACGAGCAGTACTTC
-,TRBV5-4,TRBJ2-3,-,CASSPTDGALFRTPTDTQYF,TGTGCCAGCAGCCCAACCGATGGTGCGTTGTTCCGGACACCCACAGATACGCAGTATTTT
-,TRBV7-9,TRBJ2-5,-,CASSLAVAEETQYF,TGTGCCAGCAGCTTAGCTGTAGCGGAAGAGACCCAGTACTTC
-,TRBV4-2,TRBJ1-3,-,CASSPNRDGGETIYF,TGTGCCAGCAGCCCTAACAGGGATGGCGGCGAGACCATATATTTT
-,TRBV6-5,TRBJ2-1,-,CASSYRAGNEQFF,TGTGCCAGCAGTTACAGGGCAGGGAATGAGCAGTTCTTC
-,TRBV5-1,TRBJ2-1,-,CASSLSSSYNEQFF,TGCGCCAGCAGCTTGTCTAGCTCCTACAATGAGCAGTTCTTC
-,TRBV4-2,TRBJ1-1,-,CASSQALTEAFF,TGTGCCAGCAGCCAAGCTCTAACTGAAGCTTTCTTT
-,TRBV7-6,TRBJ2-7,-,CASSLGDEGGYEQYF,TGTGCCAGCAGCTTAGGGGATGAGGGGGGGTACGAGCAGTACTTC
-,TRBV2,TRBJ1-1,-,CASTKEATEAFF,TGTGCCAGCACCAAAGAGGCCACTGAAGCTTTCTTT
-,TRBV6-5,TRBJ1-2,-,CASSNPTGSGGYTF,TGTGCCAGCAGTAATCCTACAGGGAGCGGTGGCTACACCTTC
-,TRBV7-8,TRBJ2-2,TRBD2,CASSFSASGRVGELFF,TGTGCCAGCAGCTTTTCTGCTAGCGGGAGGGTCGGGGAGCTGTTTTTT
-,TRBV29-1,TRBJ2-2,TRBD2,CSVWTSGNTGELFF,TGCAGCGTTTGGACTAGCGGGAACACCGGGGAGCTGTTTTTT
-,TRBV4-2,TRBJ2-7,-,CASSQAAGAYYEQYF,TGTGCCAGCAGCCAAGCGGCAGGGGCTTACTACGAGCAGTACTTC
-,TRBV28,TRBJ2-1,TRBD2,CASFKTGGGNEQFF,TGTGCCAGTTTTAAAACGGGAGGGGGCAATGAGCAGTTCTTC
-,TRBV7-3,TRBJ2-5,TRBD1,CASSLTPRTGVETQYF,TGTGCCAGCAGCTTAACGCCCAGGACAGGGGTAGAGACCCAGTACTTC
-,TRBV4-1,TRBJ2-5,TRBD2,CASSQSSGRAGGTQYF,TGCGCCAGCAGCCAATCTAGCGGGAGGGCCGGGGGGACCCAGTACTTC
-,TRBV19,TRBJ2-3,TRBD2,CASKLAGAEDTQYF,TGTGCCAGTAAACTAGCGGGAGCTGAAGATACGCAGTATTTT